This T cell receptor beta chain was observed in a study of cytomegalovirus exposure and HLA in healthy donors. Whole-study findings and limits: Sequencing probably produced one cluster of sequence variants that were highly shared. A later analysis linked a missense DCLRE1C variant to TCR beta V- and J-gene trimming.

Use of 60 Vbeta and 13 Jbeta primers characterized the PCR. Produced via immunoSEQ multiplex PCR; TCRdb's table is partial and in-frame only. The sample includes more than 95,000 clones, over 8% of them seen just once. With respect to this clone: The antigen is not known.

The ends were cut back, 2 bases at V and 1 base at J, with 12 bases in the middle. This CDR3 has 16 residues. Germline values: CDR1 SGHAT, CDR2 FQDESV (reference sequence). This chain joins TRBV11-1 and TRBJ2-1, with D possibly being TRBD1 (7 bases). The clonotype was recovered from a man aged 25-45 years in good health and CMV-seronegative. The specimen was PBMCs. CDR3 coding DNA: TGTGCCAGCAGCTTAAGGGGGGACAGATCCTACAATGAGCAGTTCTTC. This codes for CASSLRGDRSYNEQFF.